Below, 12 T cell receptor beta chains from the same sample are listed, as sequenced in a study of T cells in Graves' hyperthyroidism and ophthalmopathy. The CDR3 regions of TCR beta were amplified from RNA transcripts. The HTBI primer set served for first-round RT-PCR of the TCR CDR3. One entry per CDR3 protein, called by TCRdb with MiXCR from the multiplex PCR reads. The sample gives about 590,000 distinct CDR3 sequences, approximately 15% of which show up once; 6.5% to 9% is in the top ten. Sequenced sample: blood. These TCRs come from a woman between 18 and 29 years old with Graves' ophthalmopathy.

The table lists this clonotype with a few counts. This chain links TRBV30 with TRBJ2-7; D unresolved. CDR1 GTSNPN and CDR2 SVGIG come from the germline V gene (reference sequence). V was shortened by 4 bases and J by 3 bases, with 16 bases between the two germline ends. The CDR3 has 14 amino acids. CDR3 nucleotide sequence: TGTGCCTGGACCCATGGGGTAGGTCTCTACGAGCAGTACTTC. It is translated as CAWTHGVGLYEQYF.

This clonotype has at least ten counts. This chain connects TRBV27 to TRBJ1-5; 7 bases fit TRBD1. Trimming at V came to 4 bases and at J to 3 bases, leaving 3 bases not matched to a gene. Germline lookup yields CDR1 MNHEY and CDR2 SMNVEV (reference sequence). CDR3 length: 14 residues. CDR3 in amino acids: CASSSGQINQPQHF. The CDR3 DNA is TGTGCCAGCAGTTCGGGACAGATCAATCAGCCCCAGCATTTT.

Ten or more counts support this clonotype. The chain is built from TRBV6-5 and TRBJ2-2, with D perhaps being TRBD1 or TRBD2 (5 bases each). The CDR3 loop spans 15 amino acids. Deletions cut 2 bases from V and 7 bases from J, with 14 bases between. Germline values: CDR1 MNHEY, CDR2 SVGAGI. The DNA of the CDR3 is TGTGCCAGCAGTTACCCCCCCTCGGGGCACGGGGAGCTGTTTTTT. Residues: CASSYPPSGHGELFF.

This clonotype was seen at least ten times. V gene TRBV28 combines with J gene TRBJ1-5; D may be TRBD1 (5 bases). V lost 5 bases, J lost 0 bases, and 17 bases lay in between. Germline values: CDR1 MDHEN, CDR2 SYDVKM. The CDR3 length is 17 residues. The CDR3 region has the DNA TGTGCCAGCAGTCCTCCGACGGGACTCCTTAGCAATCAGCCCCAGCATTTT. This codes for CASSPPTGLLSNQPQHF.

This clonotype turned up a few times. The V gene is TRBV20-1, the J gene TRBJ2-4, with D possibly matching TRBD2 (5 bases). Trimming took off 0 bases at V and 0 bases at J, with 9 bases between the two ends. The germline V gene has CDR1 DFQATT and CDR2 SNEGSKA (reference sequence). The CDR3 is made up of 15 amino acids. CDR3 DNA sequence: TGCAGTGCTAGAGATGTAGGACTAGCCAAAAACATTCAGTACTTC. It encodes CSARDVGLAKNIQYF.

V and J are TRBV4-2 and TRBJ2-2; TRBD2 matches at 7 bases. Germline CDR1 LGHNA, CDR2 YNFKEQ. This CDR3 is 17 amino acids long. V lost 5 bases to trimming and J lost 4 bases; unmatched junction nucleotides: 13. The CDR3 loop is CASSSSLGGRGTGELFF. The CDR3 region has the DNA TGTGCCAGCAGCTCAAGCCTTGGCGGGAGAGGCACCGGGGAGCTGTTTTTT.

CDR3 loop: CASRLLGVYTF. Written as DNA, the CDR3 is TGTGCCAGCAGGTTATTGGGGGTCTACACCTTC. V and J are TRBV6-9 and TRBJ1-2; D might be TRBD1 (5 bases). Germline CDR1 MNHGY, CDR2 SVAAGI. This CDR3 contains 11 residues. V was shortened by 6 bases and J by 10 bases, with 12 bases between the two germline ends.

The V gene is TRBV2, the J gene TRBJ1-5; 10 bases fit TRBD1. Germline V gene lookup returns CDR1 SNHLY and CDR2 FYNNEI. The CDR3 runs 17 residues. The V segment lost 4 bases and the J segment 0 bases; nucleotides outside the gene matches: 6. CDR3 DNA sequence: TGTGCCAGCAGTGGACGACAGGGGGCCTATAGCAATCAGCCCCAGCATTTT. Protein sequence: CASSGRQGAYSNQPQHF.

This chain joins TRBV6-1 and TRBJ1-2; 11 positions match TRBD1. V shed 8 bases, J shed 7 bases, and the junction held 6 bases outside the gene matches. Germline V CDR1 and CDR2: MNHNS, SASEGT. CDR3 length: 13 residues. The CDR3 DNA reads as TGTGCCAGCCATGGACAGGGGGCGTTTGGCTACACCTTC. It specifies CASHGQGAFGYTF.

A few counts support this clonotype. V and J are TRBV20-1 and TRBJ2-1, with D perhaps assigned TRBD1 or TRBD2 (5 bases each). The length of the CDR3 is 15 residues. Germline assignment: CDR1 DFQATT and CDR2 SNEGSKA (reference sequence). V was pared by 2 bases and J by 8 bases, with 19 bases between. The DNA of the CDR3 is TGCAGTGCTAGAATGACCGGGACCCAAATCCATGAGCAGTTCTTC. It yields the protein CSARMTGTQIHEQFF.

The chain couples TRBV7-6 to TRBJ1-6; no definite D call. V was pared by 5 bases and J by 8 bases, with 19 bases between. This CDR3 spans 16 amino acids. Germline V lookup: CDR1 SGHVS, CDR2 FNYEAQ. CDR3: CASSPLGNTFHSPLHF. For the CDR3, the DNA is TGTGCCAGCAGCCCCCTCGGCAATACCTTCCATTCACCCCTCCACTTT. Full variable domain (remainder filled in from reference TRBV7-6 and TRBJ1-6): GAGVSQSPRYKVTKRGQDVALRCDPISGHVSLYWYRQALGQGPEFLTYFNYEAQQDKSGLPNDRFSAERPEGSISTLTIQRTEQRDSAMYRCASSPLGNTFHSPLHFGNGTRLTVT.

The CDR3, as DNA: TGTGCCAGTAGTGTTCTAAGCGGGAGAGGTAGCACAGATACGCAGTATTTT. It is translated as CASSVLSGRGSTDTQYF. The V call is TRBV19, the J call TRBJ2-3; TRBD2 aligns across 8 bases. Trimming at V came to 5 bases and at J to 0 bases, leaving 10 bases not matched to a gene. Germline-derived CDR1 and CDR2 are LNHDA and SQIVND (reference sequence). The CDR3 extends over 17 amino acids.